The 25 T cell receptor beta chains below were found in one sample sequenced in a study of blood T cell repertoires in COVID-19. The protocol was immunoSEQ multiplex PCR, while the TCRdb copy is restricted to in-frame clones and leaves out a portion. This sample has about 300,000 clones, with 70% to 90% found just once. The sample was PBMCs or T cells enriched from blood (not recorded which). All receptors come from a woman aged 25 to 39 who had recovered from COVID-19.

The chain couples TRBV29-1 to TRBJ2-1; TRBD1 might be the D (6 bases). Germline values: CDR1 SQVTM, CDR2 ANQGSEA. Trimming stripped 6 bases from V and 4 bases from J, with 7 bases between. The CDR3 sequence is 11 residues long. CDR3 amino acids: CSVDSYNEQFF. Written as DNA, the CDR3 is TGCAGCGTGGACAGTTACAATGAGCAGTTCTTC.

This chain uses TRBV24-1 with TRBJ2-1, with 10 bases that match TRBD1. Germline V lookup: CDR1 KGHDR, CDR2 SFDVKD. This CDR3 comprises 15 residues. Trimming at V came to 5 bases and at J to 7 bases, leaving 7 bases not matched to a gene. The CDR3 here is CATSVGTGAGNEQFF. For the CDR3, the DNA is TGTGCCACCAGTGTTGGGACAGGGGCCGGGAATGAGCAGTTCTTC.

This clone has only one observation. The chain links TRBV12-3 or TRBV12-4 to TRBJ1-2, with 9 positions matching TRBD1. The CDR3 extends over 13 amino acids. Unmatched junction bases numbered 7, after V lost 7 bases and J lost 7 bases. CDR3 DNA: TGTGCCAGCACCCCGGGACAGGGTTCTGGCTACACCTTC. Encoded protein: CASTPGQGSGYTF.

V gene TRBV29-1 combines with J gene TRBJ2-5; D is possibly TRBD1 (5 bases). There are 13 residues in the CDR3. The germline gives CDR1 SQVTM, CDR2 ANQGSEA. Trimming took off 2 bases at V and 2 bases at J, with 9 bases between the two ends. This CDR3 is CSVESAGQETQYF. As DNA, the CDR3 is TGCAGCGTTGAATCTGCAGGGCAAGAGACCCAGTACTTC.

The chain is built from TRBV7-6 and TRBJ1-1; TRBD1 is a possible D gene (6 bases). CDR1 is SGHVS and CDR2 is FNYEAQ in the germline V gene. The CDR3 contains 15 residues. Trimming removed 2 bases at V and 1 base at J, with 11 bases between. CDR3 nucleotide sequence: TGTGCCAGCAGCTTACTGGACAGCCAGAACACTGAAGCTTTCTTT. Translating gives CASSLLDSQNTEAFF.

The chain employs TRBV18 and TRBJ1-3; D is undetermined. Germline V gene lookup returns CDR1 KGHSH and CDR2 LQKENI. This CDR3 contains 12 residues. V dropped 3 bases and J dropped 9 bases, with 9 bases sitting between them. This chain's CDR3 is CASSPVWSTIYF. The CDR3, as DNA: TGTGCCAGCTCACCGGTGTGGAGCACCATATATTTT.

This rearrangement joins TRBV27 to TRBJ1-1, with a possible D match to TRBD1 (6 bases). The germline V gene encodes CDR1 MNHEY and CDR2 SMNVEV (reference sequence). CDR3 length: 17 residues. Between the trimmed V and J ends, which lost 4 bases and 0 bases, there was a span of 18 bases. In DNA form, the CDR3 reads TGTGCCAGCAGTTCGATGGGACATCTCTCGATGAACACTGAAGCTTTCTTT. Its translation is CASSSMGHLSMNTEAFF.

The chain couples TRBV30 to TRBJ2-7, with D possibly being TRBD1 (5 bases). Germline values: CDR1 GTSNPN, CDR2 SVGIG (reference sequence). V lost 3 bases and J 6 bases, leaving 12 bases between the germline ends. This CDR3 region has 12 residues. In DNA form, the CDR3 reads TGTGCCTGGAGATCTTCCAGGGCCGAGCAGTACTTC. It translates to CAWRSSRAEQYF.

In DNA form, the CDR3 reads TGTGCCAGCAGTGCCCTCGGACATTTGTCGGTTAACACCATATATTTT. Amino acids: CASSALGHLSVNTIYF. The rearrangement joins TRBV6-1 to TRBJ1-3; perhaps TRBD1 as D (5 bases). V was trimmed by 4 bases and J by 7 bases, leaving 20 bases between them. From germline, CDR1 is MNHNS and CDR2 SASEGT. The CDR3 runs 16 residues.

This clone appeared a single time. This chain links TRBV18 with TRBJ1-1; 11 bases map to TRBD1. The V gene end was trimmed by 4 bases and the J gene end by 4 bases; junction bases not matched to a gene: 5. CDR3 length: 15 amino acids. In germline, CDR1 is KGHSH, CDR2 LQKENI. This CDR3 is CASSRDRGGGTEAFF. The CDR3 nucleotides are TGTGCCAGCTCACGGGACAGGGGGGGTGGCACTGAAGCTTTCTTT. The full variable domain, with the rest looked up from reference TRBV18 and TRBJ1-1, is NAGVMQNPRHLVRRRGQEARLRCSPMKGHSHVYWYRQLPEEGLKFMVYLQKENIIDESGMPKERFSAEFPKEGPSILRIQQVVRGDSAAYFCASSRDRGGGTEAFFGQGTRLTVV.

This chain links TRBV28 with TRBJ1-2; D is ambiguous. Trimming took off 0 bases at V and 4 bases at J, with 9 bases between the two ends. Germline CDR1 MDHEN, CDR2 SYDVKM. CDR3 length: 14 amino acids. CDR3 sequence: CASSLWQVTYGYTF. CDR3 DNA: TGTGCCAGCAGTTTATGGCAGGTTACCTATGGCTACACCTTC.

V is TRBV5-1 and J is TRBJ1-1, with a possible D match to TRBD1 (5 bases). The CDR3 covers 16 residues. V shed 2 bases and J shed 1 base, with 15 bases lying between them. Germline CDR1 and CDR2: SGHRS and YFSETQ. The CDR3 nucleotides are TGCGCCAGCAGCTTTCAAGGGTTAGGGGAGAACACTGAAGCTTTCTTT. Translating it yields CASSFQGLGENTEAFF.

The V and J genes are TRBV5-1 and TRBJ1-4; no firm D call. The germline CDR1 and CDR2 sequences are SGHRS and YFSETQ. Trimming stripped 4 bases from V and 0 bases from J, with 10 bases between. The CDR3 spans 15 residues. The CDR3 nucleotides read TGCGCCAGCAGCCTAGAACACGCAACTAATGAAAAACTGTTTTTT. This sequence encodes CASSLEHATNEKLFF.

The table lists this clone with a count of one. The chain combines TRBV27 with TRBJ2-2; 7 nucleotides align to TRBD1. V gave up 6 bases and J gave up 0 bases; unmatched junction bases: 13. The V gene's germline CDR1 is MNHEY and CDR2 SMNVEV (reference sequence). There are 18 residues in the CDR3. The CDR3 region is CASSRRLKGAANTGELFF. As DNA, the CDR3 is TGTGCCAGCAGCCGGAGATTAAAGGGGGCGGCGAACACCGGGGAGCTGTTTTTT.

The chain uses TRBV5-4 and TRBJ2-1; 8 bases align to TRBD2. The germline V gene encodes CDR1 SGHNT and CDR2 YYREEE (reference sequence). The CDR3 spans 16 residues. J was trimmed by 4 bases and V by 3 bases; bases with no gene match: 9. DNA for the CDR3: TGTGCCAGCAGCTCCCAGCTAGCGGGCCCGTACAATGAGCAGTTCTTC. As protein: CASSSQLAGPYNEQFF.

As regards this clone: The junction does not match germline at one end; this may be a read error. The chain combines TRBV12-3 or TRBV12-4 with TRBJ1-3, with D perhaps TRBD1 (6 bases). The CDR3 contains 13 residues. The CDR3 nucleotides are TGTGCCAGCAGCCCGGGACCAGGGGCCCCCAATGGTTTT. This encodes CASSPGPGAPNGF.

In its sample, this clone was seen a few times. The chain is built from TRBV7-3 and TRBJ1-2; D might be TRBD1 (6 bases). Trimming cost V 2 bases and J 3 bases, with 19 bases left between them. CDR1 is SGHTA and CDR2 is FQGTGA in the germline V gene. CDR3 length: 17 amino acids. In nucleotides, the CDR3 is TGTGCCAGCAGCTTAGGAGGCAGCCTAGAGGGGGACTATGGCTACACCTTC. This sequence encodes CASSLGGSLEGDYGYTF. Filled out from reference TRBV7-3 and TRBJ1-2, the complete variable domain reads GAGVSQTPSNKVTEKGKYVELRCDPISGHTALYWYRQSLGQGPEFLIYFQGTGAADDSGLPNDRFFAVRPEGSVSTLKIQRTERGDSAVYLCASSLGGSLEGDYGYTFGSGTRLTVV.

The CDR3 nucleotides are TGTGCCAGCAGCCCCGTGTCCGTGACAGGGGCTTACAATGAGCAGTTCTTC. It yields the protein CASSPVSVTGAYNEQFF. V usage is TRBV3-1 (or the pseudogene TRBV3-2) and J usage is TRBJ2-1; 8 bases agree with TRBD1. V was clipped by 4 bases and J by 4 bases; unmatched bases: 12. Germline assignment: CDR1 LGHDT and CDR2 YNNKEL (reference sequence). This CDR3 is built from 17 residues.

In its sample, this clone was seen a few times. The chain is built from TRBV2 and TRBJ1-1, with D unresolved. V dropped 2 bases and J dropped 11 bases, with 12 bases sitting between them. This CDR3 is built from 12 residues. Germline V CDR1 and CDR2: SNHLY, FYNNEI. The CDR3 nucleotides read TGTGCCAGCAGTGAATATGTAACACAGGCTTTCTTT. Protein sequence: CASSEYVTQAFF. Complete variable domain (other parts from reference TRBV2 and TRBJ1-1): EPEVTQTPSHQVTQMGQEVILRCVPISNHLYFYWYRQILGQKVEFLVSFYNNEISEKSEIFDDQFSVERPDGSNFTLKIRSTKLEDSAMYFCASSEYVTQAFFGQGTRLTVV.

The rearrangement joins TRBV11-3 to TRBJ2-2, with 10 positions matching TRBD2. With 4 bases clipped from V and 6 bases from J, the junction kept 8 bases outside the gene matches. This CDR3 contains 16 residues. CDR1 and CDR2 from the germline V gene are SGHNT and YENEEA. The CDR3 spells CASSSGAGGPAGELFF. The DNA of the CDR3 is TGTGCCAGCAGCTCAGGAGCGGGGGGGCCAGCCGGGGAGCTGTTTTTT.

J is TRBJ1-2 and V is TRBV27, with 7 nucleotides matching TRBD1. CDR3 length: 16 amino acids. Trimming took 5 bases from V and 7 from J; bases not matched to a gene: 16. Looked up from germline, CDR1 is MNHEY and CDR2 is SMNVEV (reference sequence). The CDR3 DNA sequence: TGTGCCAGCAGTCCCGGGACAGATCAACGGTACACTGGCTACACCTTC. Translated, it gives CASSPGTDQRYTGYTF.

The chain is built from TRBV3-1 (or the pseudogene TRBV3-2) and TRBJ1-2; TRBD1 aligns across 10 bases. There are 17 residues in the CDR3. V shed 1 base and J 3 bases; nucleotides not matched to a gene: 8. Germline assignment: CDR1 LGHDT and CDR2 YNNKEL (reference sequence). The CDR3 spells CASSQGRDRGRHYGYTF. For the CDR3, the DNA is TGTGCCAGCAGCCAAGGCCGAGACAGGGGGCGCCACTATGGCTACACCTTC.

The rearrangement uses TRBV19 and TRBJ2-2, with a possible D match to TRBD2 (7 bases). Trimming stripped 5 bases from V and 4 bases from J, with 14 bases between. CDR3 length: 15 residues. CDR1 and CDR2 from the germline V gene are LNHDA and SQIVND (reference sequence). The chain's CDR3 is CASSYGGRGTGELFF. CDR3 DNA sequence: TGTGCCAGTAGTTACGGGGGGCGCGGCACCGGGGAGCTGTTTTTT. The variable domain in full, with the rest retrieved from reference TRBV19 and TRBJ2-2, is DGGITQSPKYLFRKEGQNVTLSCEQNLNHDAMYWYRQDPGQGLRLIYYSQIVNDFQKGDIAEGYSVSREKKESFPLTVTSAQKNPTAFYLCASSYGGRGTGELFFGEGSRLTVL.

The chain uses TRBV19 and TRBJ1-5, with D unresolved. V lost 1 base and J lost 2, with 12 bases in between. The germline V gene has CDR1 LNHDA and CDR2 SQIVND (reference sequence). CDR3 length equals 16 residues. CDR3 amino acids: CASSIVRVRGNQPQHF. CDR3 nucleotides: TGTGCCAGTAGTATAGTTAGGGTGAGGGGCAATCAGCCCCAGCATTTT.

The rearrangement links TRBV10-3 to TRBJ2-1; D may be TRBD2 (6 bases). The CDR3 has 12 residues. Germline CDR1 is ENHRY and CDR2 is SYGVKD. The V and J ends lost 11 bases and 2 bases respectively, with 10 bases between them. The CDR3 DNA reads TGTGCCGCCGGAGGGGCCTACAATGAGCAGTTCTTC. Protein sequence: CAAGGAYNEQFF.